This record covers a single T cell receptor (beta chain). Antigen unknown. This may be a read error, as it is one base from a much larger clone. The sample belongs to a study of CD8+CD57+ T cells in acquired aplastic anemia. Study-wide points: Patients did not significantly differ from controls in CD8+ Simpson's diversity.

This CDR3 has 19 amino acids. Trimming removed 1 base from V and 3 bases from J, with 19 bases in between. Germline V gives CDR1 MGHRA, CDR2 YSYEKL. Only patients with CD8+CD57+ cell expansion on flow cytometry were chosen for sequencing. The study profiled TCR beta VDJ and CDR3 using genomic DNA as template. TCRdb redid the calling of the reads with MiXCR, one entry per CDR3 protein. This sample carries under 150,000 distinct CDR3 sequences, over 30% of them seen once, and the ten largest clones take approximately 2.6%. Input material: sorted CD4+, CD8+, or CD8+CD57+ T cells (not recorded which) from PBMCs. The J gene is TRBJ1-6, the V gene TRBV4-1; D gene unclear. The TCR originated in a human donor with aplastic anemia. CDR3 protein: CASSQGRGEGYFYNSPLHF. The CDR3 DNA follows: TGCGCCAGCAGCCAAGGTCGGGGAGAGGGCTACTTCTATAATTCACCCCTCCACTTT.